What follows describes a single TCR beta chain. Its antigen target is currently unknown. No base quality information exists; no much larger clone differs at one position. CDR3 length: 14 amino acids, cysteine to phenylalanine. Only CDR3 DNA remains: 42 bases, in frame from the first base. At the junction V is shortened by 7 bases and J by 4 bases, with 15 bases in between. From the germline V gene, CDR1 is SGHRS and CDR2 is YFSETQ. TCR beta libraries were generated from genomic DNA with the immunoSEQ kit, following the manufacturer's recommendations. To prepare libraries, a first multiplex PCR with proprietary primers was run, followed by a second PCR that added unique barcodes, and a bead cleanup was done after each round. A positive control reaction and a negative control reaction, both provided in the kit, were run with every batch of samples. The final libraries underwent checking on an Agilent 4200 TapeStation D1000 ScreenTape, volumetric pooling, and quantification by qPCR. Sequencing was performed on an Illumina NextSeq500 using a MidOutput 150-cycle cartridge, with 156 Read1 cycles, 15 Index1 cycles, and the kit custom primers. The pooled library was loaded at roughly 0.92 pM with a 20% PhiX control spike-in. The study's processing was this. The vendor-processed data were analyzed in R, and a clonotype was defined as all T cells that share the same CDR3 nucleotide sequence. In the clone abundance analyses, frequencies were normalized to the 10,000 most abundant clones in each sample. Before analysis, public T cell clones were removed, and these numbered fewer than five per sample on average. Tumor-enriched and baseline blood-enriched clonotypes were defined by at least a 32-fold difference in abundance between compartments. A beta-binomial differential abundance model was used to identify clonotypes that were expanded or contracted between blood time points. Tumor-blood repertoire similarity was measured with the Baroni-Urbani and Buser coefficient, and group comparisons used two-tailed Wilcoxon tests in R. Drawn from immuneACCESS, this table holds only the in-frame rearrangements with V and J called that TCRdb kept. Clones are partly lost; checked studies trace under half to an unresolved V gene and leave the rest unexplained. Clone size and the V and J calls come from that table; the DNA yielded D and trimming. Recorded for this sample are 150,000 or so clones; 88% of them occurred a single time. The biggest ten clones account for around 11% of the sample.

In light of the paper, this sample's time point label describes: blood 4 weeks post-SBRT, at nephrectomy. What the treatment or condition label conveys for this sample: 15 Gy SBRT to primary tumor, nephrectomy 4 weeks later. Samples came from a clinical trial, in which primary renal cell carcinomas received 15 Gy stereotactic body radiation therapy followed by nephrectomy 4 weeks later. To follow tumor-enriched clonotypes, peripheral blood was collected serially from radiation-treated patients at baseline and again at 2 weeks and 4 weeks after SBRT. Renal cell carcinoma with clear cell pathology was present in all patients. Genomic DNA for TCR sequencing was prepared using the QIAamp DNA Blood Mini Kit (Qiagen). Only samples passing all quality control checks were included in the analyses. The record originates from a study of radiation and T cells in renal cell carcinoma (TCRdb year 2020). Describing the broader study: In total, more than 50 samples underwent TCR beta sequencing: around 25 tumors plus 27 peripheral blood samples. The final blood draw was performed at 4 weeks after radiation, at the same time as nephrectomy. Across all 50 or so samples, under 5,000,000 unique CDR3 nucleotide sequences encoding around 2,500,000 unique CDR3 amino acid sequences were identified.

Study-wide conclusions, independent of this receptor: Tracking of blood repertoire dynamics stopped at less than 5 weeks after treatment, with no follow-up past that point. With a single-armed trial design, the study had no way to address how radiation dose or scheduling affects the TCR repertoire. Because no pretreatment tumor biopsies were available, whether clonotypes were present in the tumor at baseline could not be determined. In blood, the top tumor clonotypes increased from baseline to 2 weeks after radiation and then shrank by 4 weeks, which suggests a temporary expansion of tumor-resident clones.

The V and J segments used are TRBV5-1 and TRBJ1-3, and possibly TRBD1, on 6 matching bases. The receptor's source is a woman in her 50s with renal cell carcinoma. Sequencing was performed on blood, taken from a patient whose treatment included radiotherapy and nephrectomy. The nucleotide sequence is TGCGCCAGCCCTCCCCGACAGGTAGGAAACACCATATATTTT. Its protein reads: CASPPRQVGNTIYF.